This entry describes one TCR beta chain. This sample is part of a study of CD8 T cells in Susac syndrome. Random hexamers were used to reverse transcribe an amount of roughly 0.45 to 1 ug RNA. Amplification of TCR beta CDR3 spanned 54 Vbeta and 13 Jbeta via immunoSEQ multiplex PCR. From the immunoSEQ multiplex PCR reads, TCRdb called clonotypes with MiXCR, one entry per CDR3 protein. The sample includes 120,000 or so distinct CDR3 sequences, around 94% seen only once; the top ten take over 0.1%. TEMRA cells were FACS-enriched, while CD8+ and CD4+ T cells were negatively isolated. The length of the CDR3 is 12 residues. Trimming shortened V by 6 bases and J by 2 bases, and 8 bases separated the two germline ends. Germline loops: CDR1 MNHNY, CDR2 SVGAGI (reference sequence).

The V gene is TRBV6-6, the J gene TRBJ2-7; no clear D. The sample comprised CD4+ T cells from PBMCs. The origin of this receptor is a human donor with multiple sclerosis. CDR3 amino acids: CASSPTTYEQYF. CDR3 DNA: TGTGCCAGCAGCCCTACCACCTACGAGCAGTACTTC.